This T cell receptor (beta chain) was documented in a study of blood T cell repertoires in COVID-19. Across the study: The origin of the acute and convalescent COVID-19 samples was the United States, Italy and Spain.

V lost 0 bases to trimming and J lost 1 base; unmatched junction nucleotides: 3. The CDR3 loop spans 17 amino acids. Per germline, CDR1 SGHRS and CDR2 YFSETQ. Original methodology: Reference gene primer amplification gave nucleated cell count estimates. Sequencing was performed with immunoSEQ multiplex PCR; in TCRdb, only in-frame clones are kept and a portion is missing. Clonal size and the V and J genes are those of that table, whereas D and trimming came from the DNA. This table holds approximately 300,000 clones, roughly 84% found once. Input material: peripheral blood. The chain employs TRBV5-1 and TRBJ2-6, with 8 bases fitting TRBD1. The TCR sequence derives from a man aged 50-60 years with active or convalescent COVID-19. The CDR3 protein is CASSLGTGRSGANVLTF. The DNA for the CDR3 is TGCGCCAGCAGCTTGGGGACAGGGCGTTCTGGGGCCAACGTCCTGACTTTC.